This T cell receptor (beta chain) is drawn from a study of tumor-infiltrating lymphocytes in primary liver carcinoma. For the study at large: The patients included men and women who were aged 30 to 69 years.

There are many counts of this clonotype. As yet, its antigen is unknown. Both RNA and DNA were isolated together from roughly 20-30 mg of bulk tissue that had not been sorted. All of the tumor samples contained over 75% viable tumor cells. Starting from 500 ng of total RNA, TCR beta cDNA was produced with a primer in the constant region. ARM-PCR, slightly modified, supplied the TCR beta libraries through three nested multiplex PCR rounds. Forward primers for TRBV1-TRBV30 and a C-beta reverse primer served the first two PCR rounds, at approximately 10 cycles each. TCRdb redid the calling of the multiplex PCR reads with MiXCR, one entry per CDR3 protein. The table shows 95,000 to 100,000 distinct CDR3 sequences, with under 70% occurring only once. Study-level findings and limits: Researchers found tumor-adjacent and tumor-blood pairs overlapped less than tumor region pairs. When set against blood, tumors had a significantly higher top-250-clone fraction (p = 0.039).

The V gene's germline CDR1 is MNHEY and CDR2 SVGAGI. V was cut by 2 bases and J by 2 bases, with 10 bases left in between. The CDR3 runs to 15 residues. This TCR derives from a woman aged 55 to 70 with primary liver carcinoma and hepatitis B virus infection. J is TRBJ2-1 and V is TRBV6-5; D unclear. Sequencing was performed on liver tumor tissue from sampling region 2. Subset meaning: tumor region T2, inferior pole. CDR3 coding DNA: TGTGCCAGCAGTTACGTAGTAAGCGCCTACAATGAGCAGTTCTTC. Its protein product is CASSYVVSAYNEQFF.